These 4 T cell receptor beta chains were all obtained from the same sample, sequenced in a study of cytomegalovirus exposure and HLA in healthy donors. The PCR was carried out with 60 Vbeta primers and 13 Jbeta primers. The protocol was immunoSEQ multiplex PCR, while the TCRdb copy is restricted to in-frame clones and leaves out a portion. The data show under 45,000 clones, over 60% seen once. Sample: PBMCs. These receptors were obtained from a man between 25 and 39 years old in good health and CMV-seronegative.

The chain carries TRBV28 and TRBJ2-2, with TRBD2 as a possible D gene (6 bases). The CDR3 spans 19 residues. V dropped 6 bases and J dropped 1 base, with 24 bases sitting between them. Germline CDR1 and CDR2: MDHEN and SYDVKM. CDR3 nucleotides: TGTGCCAGCAGCCACAGGATGGGGCGCGGGAAGCTGAACACCGGGGAGCTGTTTTTT. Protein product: CASSHRMGRGKLNTGELFF.

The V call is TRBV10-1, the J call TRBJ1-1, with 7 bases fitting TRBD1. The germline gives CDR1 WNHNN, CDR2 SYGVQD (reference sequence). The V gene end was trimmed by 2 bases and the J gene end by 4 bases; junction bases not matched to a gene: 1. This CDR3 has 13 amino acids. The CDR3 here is CASSEGQATEAFF. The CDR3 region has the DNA TGCGCCAGCAGTGAGGGACAGGCCACTGAAGCTTTCTTT.

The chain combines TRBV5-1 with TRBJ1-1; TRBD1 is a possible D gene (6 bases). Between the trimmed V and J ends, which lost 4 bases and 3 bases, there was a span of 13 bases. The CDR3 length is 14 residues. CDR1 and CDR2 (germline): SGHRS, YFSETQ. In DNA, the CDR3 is TGCGCCAGCAGCGTGACAGGTTACGACACTGAAGCTTTCTTT. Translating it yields CASSVTGYDTEAFF.

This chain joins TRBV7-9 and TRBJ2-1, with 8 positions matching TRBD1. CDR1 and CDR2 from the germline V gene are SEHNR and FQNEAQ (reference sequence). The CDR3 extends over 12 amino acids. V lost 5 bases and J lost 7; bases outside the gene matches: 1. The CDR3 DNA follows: TGTGCCAGCAGCAGGACAGGGAATGAGCAGTTCTTC. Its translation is CASSRTGNEQFF.